These 20 T cell receptor beta chains were sequenced from one sample in a study of blood T cell repertoires in COVID-19. The method was immunoSEQ multiplex PCR; TCRdb's version includes in-frame clones alone and lacks a portion of them. The sample carries about 150,000 clones, 86% recorded once. Material for sequencing was peripheral blood. The receptors derive from a man aged 45-65 years with active or convalescent COVID-19.

The chain employs TRBV7-2 and TRBJ2-3; 8 bases align to TRBD2. The length of the CDR3 is 18 residues. V gave up 7 bases and J gave up 0 bases; unmatched junction bases: 15. Per germline, CDR1 SGHTA and CDR2 FQGNSA. CDR3 nucleotide sequence: TGTGCCAGCAAACACTTTCGGAGCGGGAGATCTAGCACAGATACGCAGTATTTT. This translates into CASKHFRSGRSSTDTQYF.

Concerning this clone itself: As the CDR3 is not closed by the conserved phenylalanine or tryptophan, this likely results from a read error. It is unclear where the CDR3 begins or ends on the DNA, so no DNA is shown, and the CDR3 is as TCRdb lists it. The chain links TRBV2 to TRBJ2-7; TRBD2, as called in the table, went unchecked against the DNA. The CDR3 length is 11 residues, termini included. CDR1 and CDR2 from the germline V gene are SNHLY and FYNNEI. The CDR3 is CASSVGESPYL.

This rearrangement joins TRBV11-2 to TRBJ2-7; no reliable D call. CDR1 and CDR2 (germline): SGHAT, FQNNGV. The CDR3 extends over 13 amino acids. V was pared by 3 bases and J by 3 bases, with 9 bases between. The CDR3 here is CASSLGSIYEQYF. The CDR3 DNA follows: TGTGCCAGCAGCTTGGGCAGCATCTACGAGCAGTACTTC.

The chain has TRBV14 and TRBJ1-2, with 9 bases that match TRBD1. Germline V gives CDR1 SGHDN, CDR2 FVKESK. The V and J ends lost 3 bases and 4 bases, in that order; junction bases with no gene match: 18. The length of the CDR3 is 19 residues. CDR3 in DNA: TGTGCCAGCAGCCATTCCATTCCCCGGGACAGGGCGGTTGGCTATGGCTACACCTTC. Residues: CASSHSIPRDRAVGYGYTF.

This chain uses TRBV11-3 with TRBJ2-5; 9 nucleotides align to TRBD2. Looked up from germline, CDR1 is SGHNT and CDR2 is YENEEA. V lost 1 base to trimming and J lost 1 base; unmatched junction nucleotides: 4. This CDR3 is built from 16 residues. CDR3 residues: CASSLVLAGLQETQYF. CDR3 DNA: TGTGCCAGCAGCTTAGTTCTAGCGGGACTCCAAGAGACCCAGTACTTC.

J is TRBJ2-7 and V is TRBV3-1 (or the pseudogene TRBV3-2); TRBD2 matches at 11 bases. V shed 5 bases and J 4 bases; nucleotides not matched to a gene: 7. The CDR3 loop spans 15 amino acids. Per the germline V gene, CDR1 is LGHDT and CDR2 is YNNKEL (reference sequence). DNA of the CDR3: TGTGCCAGCAGCACCCGACTAGCGGGGAAATACGAGCAGTACTTC. Its translation is CASSTRLAGKYEQYF.

The CDR3: CSASKRVTAQETQYF. CDR3 nucleotides: TGCAGTGCTAGTAAACGAGTGACTGCCCAAGAGACCCAGTACTTC. This chain uses TRBV20-1 with TRBJ2-5; D is undetermined. V lost 3 bases and J 1 base, leaving 15 bases between the germline ends. The germline CDR1 and CDR2 sequences are DFQATT and SNEGSKA (reference sequence). This CDR3 is built from 15 residues.

This clone showed up just once. CDR3 residues: CASSWTSGGAPQFF. The CDR3 DNA reads as TGCGCCAGCAGCTGGACTAGCGGGGGGGCCCCGCAGTTCTTC. V is TRBV4-3 and J is TRBJ2-1; 15 bases line up with TRBD2. Trimming removed 5 bases from V and 12 bases from J; junction bases left unmatched: 5. This CDR3 is 14 amino acids long. CDR1 and CDR2 from the germline V gene are LGHNA and YSLEER.

V and J are TRBV20-1 and TRBJ1-1; the match to TRBD1 covers 7 bases. Germline V gene lookup returns CDR1 DFQATT and CDR2 SNEGSKA (reference sequence). Trimming removed 3 bases from V and 1 base from J; junction bases left unmatched: 8. This CDR3 region has 15 residues. CDR3 amino acids: CSASETGTANTEAFF. The CDR3 DNA follows: TGCAGTGCTAGTGAGACCGGGACAGCGAACACTGAAGCTTTCTTT.

The chain joins TRBV5-1 to TRBJ2-5; 7 positions agree with TRBD1. Germline V gene data show CDR1 as SGHRS and CDR2 as YFSETQ. V dropped 7 bases and J dropped 2; count of bases not matched to a gene: 8. CDR3 length equals 14 residues. The CDR3 DNA reads as TGCGCCAGCGCAAAGGGACAGCAACAAGAGACCCAGTACTTC. Its protein product is CASAKGQQQETQYF. Variable domain in full (rest from reference TRBV5-1 and TRBJ2-5): KAGVTQTPRYLIKTRGQQVTLSCSPISGHRSVSWYQQTPGQGLQFLFEYFSETQRNKGNFPGRFSGRQFSNSRSEMNVSTLELGDSALYLCASAKGQQQETQYFGPGTRLLVL.

This clone was observed a handful of times. The chain combines TRBV2 with TRBJ1-1, with D possibly TRBD1 on 6 matching bases. V lost 4 bases and J 10 bases, leaving 22 bases between the germline ends. This CDR3 has 15 residues. Germline CDR1 and CDR2: SNHLY and FYNNEI. This chain's CDR3 is CASSGMAGALVGAFF. CDR3 DNA sequence: TGTGCCAGCAGTGGGATGGCGGGGGCCTTGGTAGGAGCTTTCTTT.

The V call is TRBV18, the J call TRBJ2-7; D is possibly TRBD1 (5 bases). V was trimmed by 2 bases and J by 4 bases, leaving 9 bases between them. The germline gives CDR1 KGHSH, CDR2 LQKENI. The CDR3 is made up of 13 amino acids. The CDR3 nucleotides read TGTGCCAGCTCACCAGCAGGGTTGTACGAGCAGTACTTC. Its translation: CASSPAGLYEQYF.

The chain uses TRBV27 and TRBJ2-6; tentative D call: TRBD1 (5 bases). The V end lost 2 bases, the J end lost 4 bases, and 12 bases lay between the germline ends. Germline V CDR1 and CDR2: MNHEY, SMNVEV (reference sequence). The CDR3 has 16 amino acids. CDR3 sequence reads: CASSLEGVAGANVLTF. CDR3 bases: TGTGCCAGCAGTTTAGAAGGGGTGGCGGGGGCCAACGTCCTGACTTTC.

The genes are TRBV3-1 (or the pseudogene TRBV3-2) and TRBJ1-1; 9 bases are a match to TRBD1. The CDR3 is 14 amino acids. The trim removed 7 bases at V and 4 bases at J, leaving 7 bases unmatched. The germline V gene encodes CDR1 LGHDT and CDR2 YNNKEL (reference sequence). CDR3 residues: CASMTGGRGTEAFF. The CDR3 DNA follows: TGTGCCAGCATGACAGGGGGTAGGGGCACTGAAGCTTTCTTT.

CDR3 sequence reads: CASSLTSGRAVEQFF. Here the CDR3 DNA reads TGTGCCAGCAGTTTAACTAGCGGGAGGGCGGTGGAGCAGTTCTTC. The chain is built from TRBV27 and TRBJ2-1, with 13 bases lining up with TRBD2. CDR3 size: 15 residues. With V trimmed by 2 bases and J by 10 bases, 5 bases remained unmatched. The V gene's germline CDR1 is MNHEY and CDR2 SMNVEV (reference sequence).

The gene calls are TRBV18 and TRBJ1-1, with a possible D match to TRBD1 (5 bases). Per germline, CDR1 KGHSH and CDR2 LQKENI. Trimming shortened V by 6 bases and J by 3 bases, and 14 bases separated the two germline ends. This CDR3 spans 14 amino acids. CDR3 in DNA: TGTGCCAGCTCCTCTAGTGGGGGGGACACTGAAGCTTTCTTT. It codes for CASSSSGGDTEAFF.

The chain joins TRBV11-1 to TRBJ2-3, with D tentatively TRBD2 (5 bases). Deletions cut 3 bases from V and 6 bases from J, with 16 bases between. Germline V gene data show CDR1 as SGHAT and CDR2 as FQDESV (reference sequence). CDR3 size: 15 residues. In DNA form, the CDR3 reads TGTGCCAGCAGCTTCACCAGGTTCGGGGTGGATACGCAGTATTTT. It codes for CASSFTRFGVDTQYF.

The chain employs TRBV6-5 and TRBJ2-7; D unresolved. Germline CDR1 and CDR2: MNHEY and SVGAGI. Trimming removed 6 bases at V and 3 bases at J, with 12 bases between. The length of the CDR3 is 13 residues. The CDR3 nucleotides are TGTGCCAGCAGCCAGGCCCGGTTCTACGAGCAGTACTTC. Its translation: CASSQARFYEQYF.

The chain combines TRBV24-1 with TRBJ2-2; D might be TRBD1 (7 bases). CDR3 length: 17 amino acids. V shed 7 bases and J shed 0 bases, with 17 bases lying between them. Germline V lookup: CDR1 KGHDR, CDR2 SFDVKD. CDR3 in amino acids: CATRASAGQTNTGELFF. In nucleotides, the CDR3 is TGTGCCACCAGAGCGTCCGCGGGACAGACGAACACCGGGGAGCTGTTTTTT.

The rearrangement links TRBV5-4 to TRBJ2-7; the D gene is possibly TRBD1 (6 bases). Germline CDR1 reads SGHNT; CDR2 reads YYREEE (reference sequence). V lost 1 base and J 2 bases, leaving 10 bases between the germline ends. This CDR3 comprises 14 residues. CDR3 DNA sequence: TGTGCCAGCAGCTTGCGGGACACACCCTACGAGCAGTACTTC. It is translated as CASSLRDTPYEQYF.